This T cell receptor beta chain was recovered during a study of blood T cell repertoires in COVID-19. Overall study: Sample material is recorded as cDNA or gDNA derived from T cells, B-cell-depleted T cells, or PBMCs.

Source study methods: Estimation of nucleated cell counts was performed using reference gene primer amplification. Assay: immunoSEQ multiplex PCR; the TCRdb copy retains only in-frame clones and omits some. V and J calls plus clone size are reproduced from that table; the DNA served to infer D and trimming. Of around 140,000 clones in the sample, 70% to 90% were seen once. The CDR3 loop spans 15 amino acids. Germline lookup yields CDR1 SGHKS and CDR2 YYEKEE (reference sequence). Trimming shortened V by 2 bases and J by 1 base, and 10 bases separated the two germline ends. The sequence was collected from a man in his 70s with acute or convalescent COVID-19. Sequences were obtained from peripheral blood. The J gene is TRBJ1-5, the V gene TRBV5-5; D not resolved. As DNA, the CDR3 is TGTGCCAGCAGCTTTATCGGCGGGAGCAATCAGCCCCAGCATTTT. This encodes CASSFIGGSNQPQHF.